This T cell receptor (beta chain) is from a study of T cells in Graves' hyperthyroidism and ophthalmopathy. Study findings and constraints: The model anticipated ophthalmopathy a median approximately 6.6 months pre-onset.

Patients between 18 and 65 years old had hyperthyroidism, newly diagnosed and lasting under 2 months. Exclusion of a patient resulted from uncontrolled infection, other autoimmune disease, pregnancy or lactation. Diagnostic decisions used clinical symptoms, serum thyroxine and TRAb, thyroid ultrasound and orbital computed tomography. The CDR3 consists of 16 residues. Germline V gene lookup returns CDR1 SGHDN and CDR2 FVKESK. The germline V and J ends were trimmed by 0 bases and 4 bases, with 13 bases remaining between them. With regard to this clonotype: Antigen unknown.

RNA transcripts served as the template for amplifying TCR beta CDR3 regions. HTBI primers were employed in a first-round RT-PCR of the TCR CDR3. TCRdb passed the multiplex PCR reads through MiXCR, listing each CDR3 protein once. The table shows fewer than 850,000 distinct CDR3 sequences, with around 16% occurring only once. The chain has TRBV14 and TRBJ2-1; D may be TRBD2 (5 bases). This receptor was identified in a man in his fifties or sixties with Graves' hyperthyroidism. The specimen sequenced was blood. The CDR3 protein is CASSQERTGLYNEQFF. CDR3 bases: TGTGCCAGCAGCCAAGAGAGAACGGGATTGTACAATGAGCAGTTCTTC.